The 2 T cell receptor beta chains below were found in one sample sequenced in a study of blood T cell repertoires in COVID-19. Method: immunoSEQ multiplex PCR; TCRdb's copy keeps in-frame clones and lacks some. The data contain 70,000 to 85,000 clones, around 88% of them singletons. The sequenced sample was peripheral blood. The receptors stem from an older man with active or convalescent COVID-19.

V and J are TRBV19 and TRBJ1-3; 7 bases are a match to TRBD1. The junction had 3 bases not matched to a gene; V was cut back by 9 bases and J by 1 base. Germline CDR1 and CDR2: LNHDA and SQIVND (reference sequence). The CDR3 runs to 13 residues. CDR3 DNA: TGTGCCAGCCGGGACAGATCTGGAAACACCATATATTTT. It encodes CASRDRSGNTIYF. The full variable domain, its missing parts supplied by reference TRBV19 and TRBJ1-3, is DGGITQSPKYLFRKEGQNVTLSCEQNLNHDAMYWYRQDPGQGLRLIYYSQIVNDFQKGDIAEGYSVSREKKESFPLTVTSAQKNPTAFYLCASRDRSGNTIYFGEGSWLTVV.

The chain uses TRBV24-1 and TRBJ1-5; TRBD1 aligns across 7 bases. With 4 bases clipped from V and 2 bases from J, the junction kept 1 base outside the gene matches. The germline V gene encodes CDR1 KGHDR and CDR2 SFDVKD. This CDR3 comprises 14 residues. CDR3 sequence (DNA): TGTGCCACCAGTGAAACAGGGGGCAATCAGCCCCAGCATTTT. Its translation: CATSETGGNQPQHF.